This T cell receptor (beta chain) was obtained from a study of CD8+ T cells in alopecia areata. Looking at the study overall: It was oral tofacitinib, at 5 to 10 mg twice daily, that treated patients received.

The study's findings and limits: For lesional scalp, especially alopecia totalis/universalis, clonality was higher than in normal scalp.

Concerning this clone: Its antigen is currently unknown.

As part of sample collection, lesional scalp punch biopsies and peripheral blood were taken from alopecia areata patients. A FACSAria was used to sort CD4+ and CD8+ T cells. These cells came from PBMCs. Sequencing relied on a cDNA template that was reverse transcribed from extracted RNA. Clones were read by immunoSEQ multiplex PCR, and TCRdb kept only the in-frame ones, dropping some. Seen here are 180,000 or so clones, roughly 65% observed once, and the top ten hold under 2%. Per the germline V gene, CDR1 is MNHNY and CDR2 is SVGAGI (reference sequence). CDR3 size: 14 residues. Trimming removed 0 bases at V and 3 bases at J, with 6 bases between.

The rearrangement uses TRBV6-6 and TRBJ1-5; D is unresolved. The specimen was CD4+ T cells sorted from blood, collected at week 0. The TCR originated in a human donor with alopecia areata. CDR3 sequence reads: CASSYSSNNQPQHF. The CDR3 DNA reads as TGTGCCAGCAGTTACTCGTCGAACAATCAGCCCCAGCATTTT.